These 28 T cell receptor beta chains were sequenced from one sample in a study of T cell responses to AZD1222 COVID-19 vaccine. Clones were read by immunoSEQ multiplex PCR, and TCRdb kept only the in-frame ones, dropping some. The table lists about 160,000 clones, more than 85% of them singletons, with about 1.5% in the top ten. Sequences were derived from peripheral blood, sampled on day 0 of AZD1222 vaccination. Receptors originate from an adult in good health.

This clone was observed a single time. The chain is built from TRBV12-5 and TRBJ1-5; possibly TRBD1 for D (5 bases). The CDR3 consists of 17 residues. The V gene lost 0 bases and the J gene lost 5 bases, with 17 bases spanning the gap. Germline V lookup: CDR1 LGHNT, CDR2 FRNRAP. The CDR3 is CASGLVLQGNIHQPQHF. CDR3 DNA: TGTGCTAGTGGTTTGGTACTGCAGGGAAATATCCATCAGCCCCAGCATTTT.

The chain links TRBV28 to TRBJ1-1; 7 bases are shared with TRBD1. CDR1 is MDHEN, CDR2 SYDVKM, per germline. V lost 8 bases to trimming and J lost 5 bases; unmatched junction nucleotides: 14. The CDR3 extends over 15 amino acids. CDR3 protein: CASHHPRGQRTEAFF. Written as DNA, the CDR3 is TGTGCCAGCCACCACCCCCGGGGACAGAGGACTGAAGCTTTCTTT.

The V and J genes are TRBV7-9 and TRBJ1-3; 8 nucleotides agree with TRBD1. Germline lookup yields CDR1 SEHNR and CDR2 FQNEAQ (reference sequence). The CDR3 consists of 15 residues. V lost 3 bases and J lost 0; bases outside the gene matches: 1. In nucleotides, the CDR3 is TGTGCCAGCAGCTTCACAGGGGGCTCTGGAAACACCATATATTTT. Translation gives CASSFTGGSGNTIYF.

This sequence joins TRBV3-1 (or the pseudogene TRBV3-2) and TRBJ2-4; 8 nucleotides agree with TRBD1. J lost 0 bases, V lost 4 bases, and 8 bases had no gene match. The germline gives CDR1 LGHDT, CDR2 YNNKEL (reference sequence). The CDR3 runs 17 residues. Here the CDR3 reads CASSLTGAPVAKNIQYF. As DNA, the CDR3 is TGTGCCAGCAGCCTGACAGGGGCGCCTGTAGCCAAAAACATTCAGTACTTC.

The chain employs TRBV24-1 and TRBJ1-3, with TRBD1 as a possible D gene (6 bases). This CDR3 spans 16 amino acids. The V end lost 5 bases, the J end lost 1 base, and 14 bases lay between the germline ends. Germline loops: CDR1 KGHDR, CDR2 SFDVKD. CDR3 sequence (DNA): TGTGCCACCAGTGGGACACAACAGGGATCTGGAAACACCATATATTTT. Its translation is CATSGTQQGSGNTIYF.

This clone has just a few counts. The chain carries TRBV5-1 and TRBJ2-1; 8 bases map to TRBD2. The CDR3 is 15 residues long. Trimming removed 4 bases from V and 6 bases from J; junction bases left unmatched: 9. The germline V gene encodes CDR1 SGHRS and CDR2 YFSETQ. This CDR3 reads CASSPSGSRGNEQFF. Here the CDR3 DNA reads TGCGCCAGCAGCCCGAGCGGGAGCCGGGGCAATGAGCAGTTCTTC. The full variable domain, its missing parts supplied by reference TRBV5-1 and TRBJ2-1, is KAGVTQTPRYLIKTRGQQVTLSCSPISGHRSVSWYQQTPGQGLQFLFEYFSETQRNKGNFPGRFSGRQFSNSRSEMNVSTLELGDSALYLCASSPSGSRGNEQFFGPGTRLTVL.

The V gene is TRBV9, the J gene TRBJ2-5; D possibly corresponds to TRBD1 (6 bases). This CDR3 region has 13 residues. CDR1 is SGDLS, CDR2 YYNGEE, per germline. V dropped 3 bases and J dropped 2 bases, with 8 bases sitting between them. The CDR3 DNA is TGTGCCAGCAGCGGCGACAGGCAAGAGACCCAGTACTTC. Translating it yields CASSGDRQETQYF.

This chain joins TRBV5-1 and TRBJ2-2; 8 bases line up with TRBD2. Germline assignment: CDR1 SGHRS and CDR2 YFSETQ. The J segment lost 4 bases and the V segment lost 3 bases, leaving 5 bases of the junction unmatched. The CDR3 runs to 15 residues. CDR3: CASSSPGTSTGELFF. CDR3 DNA: TGCGCCAGCAGCTCCCCCGGGACTAGCACCGGGGAGCTGTTTTTT.

The chain links TRBV2 to TRBJ1-2; a possible D gene is TRBD1 (6 bases). This CDR3 spans 15 amino acids. Deletions cut 4 bases from V and 1 base from J, with 13 bases between. Germline V gene data show CDR1 as SNHLY and CDR2 as FYNNEI. The CDR3 sequence is CASSARQALNYGYTF. The CDR3 coding sequence is TGTGCCAGCAGTGCCCGACAGGCTCTTAACTATGGCTACACCTTC.

V is TRBV19 and J is TRBJ2-3; maybe TRBD2 (5 bases). With 6 bases removed from V and 4 bases from J, the gap between germline ends came to 17 bases. Germline loops: CDR1 LNHDA, CDR2 SQIVND (reference sequence). The CDR3 loop spans 15 amino acids. As DNA, the CDR3 is TGTGCCAGTAGCCCCCTGGGCAGCGGTCCAGATACGCAGTATTTT. As protein: CASSPLGSGPDTQYF.

This chain links TRBV5-3 with TRBJ1-5; 7 bases map to TRBD1. TRBV5-3 is an open reading frame, and its role is uncertain. The trim removed 4 bases at V and 0 bases at J, leaving 7 bases unmatched. The CDR3 has 16 amino acids. CDR3 sequence (DNA): TGTGCCAGAAGCCACGGTAGGGGGCTTAGCAATCAGCCCCAGCATTTT. Encoded protein: CARSHGRGLSNQPQHF.

The CDR3 protein is CASRAPFGDEAFF. CDR3 bases: TGTGCCAGCAGGGCCCCCTTCGGCGACGAAGCTTTCTTT. This rearrangement joins TRBV5-4 to TRBJ1-1; D gene uncertain. The CDR3 totals 13 residues. V dropped 5 bases and J dropped 8 bases, with 16 bases sitting between them. Germline-derived CDR1 and CDR2 are SGHNT and YYREEE (reference sequence).

Turning to this clone: Other DNA sequences in this sample translate to the same CDR3. CDR3 nucleotides: TGTGCCAGCAGCCCCCGGGGGGGGTCGAACACCGGGGAGCTGTTTTTT. Its translation is CASSPRGGSNTGELFF. The rearrangement links TRBV7-2 to TRBJ2-2; 8 bases fit TRBD2. The length of the CDR3 is 16 residues. J was trimmed by 0 bases and V by 5 bases; bases with no gene match: 5. Germline CDR1 SGHTA, CDR2 FQGNSA.

The chain couples TRBV7-6 to TRBJ2-1; 7 bases line up with TRBD2. This CDR3 is 17 amino acids long. Germline V gene lookup returns CDR1 SGHVS and CDR2 FNYEAQ. Losses at the gene ends were 4 bases for V and 4 bases for J; bases not matched to a gene: 13. CDR3 loop: CASSYRRAGDYYNEQFF. The CDR3 DNA sequence: TGTGCCAGCAGCTATAGGAGGGCGGGGGACTATTACAATGAGCAGTTCTTC.

In its sample, this clone was seen once. The DNA for the CDR3 is TGTGCCAGCATCTTCGGGAGCCATGAAGCTTTCTTT. The encoded protein is CASIFGSHEAFF. The J gene is TRBJ1-1, the V gene TRBV28, with no clear D. Germline-derived CDR1 and CDR2 are MDHEN and SYDVKM. V lost 7 bases and J 7 bases, leaving 13 bases between the germline ends. The CDR3 covers 12 residues.

The gene calls are TRBV5-1 and TRBJ2-3, with TRBD2 matching over 11 bases. Germline loops: CDR1 SGHRS, CDR2 YFSETQ. The CDR3 loop spans 21 amino acids. V dropped 4 bases and J dropped 0; count of bases not matched to a gene: 19. CDR3 amino acids: CASSPKLAGAPHTISTDTQYF. The CDR3, as DNA: TGCGCCAGCAGCCCTAAACTAGCGGGGGCCCCTCACACGATTAGCACAGATACGCAGTATTTT. The variable domain in full, with the rest retrieved from reference TRBV5-1 and TRBJ2-3, is KAGVTQTPRYLIKTRGQQVTLSCSPISGHRSVSWYQQTPGQGLQFLFEYFSETQRNKGNFPGRFSGRQFSNSRSEMNVSTLELGDSALYLCASSPKLAGAPHTISTDTQYFGPGTRLTVL.

The gene calls are TRBV6-5 and TRBJ2-2; 9 bases agree with TRBD1. Germline V CDR1 and CDR2: MNHEY, SVGAGI. The CDR3 sequence is 14 residues long. The trim removed 6 bases at V and 5 bases at J, leaving 4 bases unmatched. Here the CDR3 reads CASSLGQGTGELFF. The DNA for the CDR3 is TGTGCCAGCAGCTTGGGACAGGGTACCGGGGAGCTGTTTTTT.

The rearrangement joins TRBV2 to TRBJ1-2; 10 positions match TRBD1. The CDR3 sequence is 14 residues long. V gave up 4 bases and J gave up 5 bases; unmatched junction bases: 4. The germline CDR1 and CDR2 sequences are SNHLY and FYNNEI. CDR3 loop: CASSVRTGGYGYTF. The CDR3 DNA is TGTGCCAGCAGTGTGAGGACAGGGGGTTATGGCTACACCTTC.

The V call is TRBV18, the J call TRBJ2-5, with D maybe TRBD1 (5 bases). Looked up from germline, CDR1 is KGHSH and CDR2 is LQKENI. The V gene lost 1 base and the J gene lost 5 bases, with 11 bases spanning the gap. CDR3 length: 14 amino acids. CDR3 DNA sequence: TGTGCCAGCTCACCACTGACCAGGGATGAGACCCAGTACTTC. It yields the protein CASSPLTRDETQYF.

This chain connects TRBV6-5 to TRBJ2-2; D call uncertain. Germline loops: CDR1 MNHEY, CDR2 SVGAGI. The V gene lost 0 bases and the J gene lost 1 base, with 6 bases spanning the gap. The CDR3 length is 15 residues. The CDR3 spells CASSYSFRNTGELFF. Here the CDR3 DNA reads TGTGCCAGCAGTTACTCTTTCAGGAACACCGGGGAGCTGTTTTTT.

V usage is TRBV7-2 and J usage is TRBJ2-7, with D possibly being TRBD1 or TRBD2 (6 bases each). The CDR3 runs 14 residues. Between the trimmed V and J ends, which lost 4 bases and 7 bases, there was a span of 17 bases. Germline CDR1 is SGHTA and CDR2 is FQGNSA. CDR3 residues: CASSSPRGPPEQYF. DNA for the CDR3: TGTGCCAGCAGCTCTCCCCGGGGGCCCCCAGAGCAGTACTTC.

CDR3 protein: CARSFPSTSADTQYF. Here the CDR3 DNA reads TGTGCCAGAAGCTTTCCCTCAACTAGCGCAGATACGCAGTATTTT. This sequence joins TRBV5-3 and TRBJ2-3; 7 nucleotides line up with TRBD2. TRBV5-3 belongs to the ORF category, with a function that is uncertain. V shed 2 bases and J 4 bases; nucleotides not matched to a gene: 7. The CDR3 has 15 residues.

This clone was found once. The V call is TRBV12-3 or TRBV12-4, the J call TRBJ1-4; D is undetermined. V lost 2 bases and J lost 8, with 3 bases in between. This CDR3 is built from 11 residues. The CDR3 loop reads CASSLSEKLFF. Here the CDR3 DNA reads TGTGCCAGCAGTTTAAGCGAAAAACTGTTTTTT.

CDR3 DNA sequence: TGCGCCAGCAGCTTGGCCCCTCAGGGGGCAAACACTGAAGCTTTCTTT. Translating it yields CASSLAPQGANTEAFF. This sequence joins TRBV5-1 and TRBJ1-1, with TRBD1 matching 8 bases. CDR1 is SGHRS, CDR2 YFSETQ, per germline. V lost 0 bases, J lost 2 bases, and 6 bases stayed unmatched. This CDR3 is built from 16 residues.

The J gene is TRBJ2-7, the V gene TRBV27; D possibly matches TRBD1 or TRBD2 (5 bases each). This CDR3 region has 13 residues. The ends were cut back, 7 bases at V and 6 bases at J, with 16 bases in the middle. Germline lookup yields CDR1 MNHEY and CDR2 SMNVEV (reference sequence). The CDR3 protein is CASMEGTLLEQYF. The CDR3 nucleotides read TGTGCCAGCATGGAAGGGACCCTGCTCGAGCAGTACTTC.

V is TRBV27 and J is TRBJ1-2; 10 bases align to TRBD1. The germline CDR1 and CDR2 sequences are MNHEY and SMNVEV (reference sequence). With 8 bases clipped from V and 4 bases from J, the junction kept 13 bases outside the gene matches. CDR3 length: 16 residues. CDR3 sequence (DNA): TGTGCCAGCCGAACACACGGACAGGGGGAGGGCTATGGCTACACCTTC. Protein: CASRTHGQGEGYGYTF.

The chain recombines TRBV12-5 with TRBJ2-7; 10 nucleotides align to TRBD1. Losses at the gene ends were 0 bases for V and 5 bases for J; bases not matched to a gene: 16. Germline V gene lookup returns CDR1 LGHNT and CDR2 FRNRAP. The CDR3 is made up of 19 amino acids. Here the CDR3 reads CASGLVPKQSGTGVHEQYF. For the CDR3, the DNA is TGTGCTAGTGGTTTGGTCCCAAAACAATCCGGGACAGGGGTCCACGAGCAGTACTTC.

This clone was observed a handful of times. The J gene is TRBJ2-1, the V gene TRBV11-3; no clear D gene. This CDR3 is 12 amino acids long. Germline V gives CDR1 SGHNT, CDR2 YENEEA. V lost 6 bases and J lost 5, with 8 bases in between. CDR3 sequence reads: CASRAQNNEQFF. The CDR3 nucleotides are TGTGCCAGCAGGGCCCAAAACAATGAGCAGTTCTTC.